Following are 9 T cell receptor beta chains from one sample sequenced in a study of cytomegalovirus exposure and HLA in healthy donors. The PCR contained 60 Vbeta and 13 Jbeta primers. Method: immunoSEQ multiplex PCR; TCRdb's copy keeps in-frame clones and lacks some. The top ten clones hold 3% of a sample with 140,000 to 150,000 clones, around three quarters of them seen once. The source material was PBMCs. The receptors were sampled from a man between 35 and 55 years old in good health and CMV-seropositive.

This chain connects TRBV4-1 to TRBJ2-7, with 7 bases identical to TRBD2. Germline-derived CDR1 and CDR2 are MGHRA and YSYEKL. The V segment lost 0 bases and the J segment 1 base; nucleotides outside the gene matches: 3. The CDR3 is 15 residues long. The chain's CDR3 is CASSQDGLGSYEQYF. The CDR3 DNA sequence: TGCGCCAGCAGCCAAGATGGACTAGGATCCTACGAGCAGTACTTC.

This clone was found a few times. The V call is TRBV11-2, the J call TRBJ1-4, with TRBD1 as a possible D gene (5 bases). The CDR3 consists of 17 residues. CDR1 and CDR2 (germline): SGHAT, FQNNGV. V lost 0 bases and J 5 bases, leaving 16 bases between the germline ends. The CDR3 DNA is TGTGCCAGCAGCTTAGACTGGGAAAGGAGGGGCAATGAAAAACTGTTTTTT. This encodes CASSLDWERRGNEKLFF.

This clone has only a few counts. The V call is TRBV7-2, the J call TRBJ2-7; 11 positions match TRBD2. The V gene's germline CDR1 is SGHTA and CDR2 FQGNSA. The CDR3 length is 15 residues. With V trimmed by 6 bases and J by 2 bases, 6 bases remained unmatched. The CDR3 protein is CASSWTSGRTYEQYF. CDR3 DNA sequence: TGTGCCAGCAGTTGGACTAGCGGGCGAACCTACGAGCAGTACTTC.

CDR3 amino acids: CASTTGTGWGTEAFF. The CDR3 DNA is TGTGCCAGCACTACCGGGACAGGGTGGGGCACTGAAGCTTTCTTT. The rearrangement joins TRBV6-1 to TRBJ1-1; 9 positions match TRBD1. Germline lookup yields CDR1 MNHNS and CDR2 SASEGT. V was pared by 7 bases and J by 4 bases, with 10 bases of the junction left unmatched. The CDR3 is made up of 15 amino acids.

The chain couples TRBV9 to TRBJ2-1; the match to TRBD2 covers 9 bases. CDR1 and CDR2 from the germline V gene are SGDLS and YYNGEE. The ends lost 0 bases at V and 3 bases at J; junction bases unmatched: 13. The CDR3 extends over 19 amino acids. The CDR3 nucleotides read TGTGCCAGCAGCGTAGATTCGAGTGAGGGACTAGCCTTCTACAATGAGCAGTTCTTC. It encodes CASSVDSSEGLAFYNEQFF.

The chain recombines TRBV7-9 with TRBJ1-4; weak D call: TRBD1 (6 bases). The CDR3 contains 14 residues. V was cut by 2 bases and J by 8 bases, with 12 bases left in between. Germline loops: CDR1 SEHNR, CDR2 FQNEAQ (reference sequence). The CDR3 reads CASSLSGRGEKLFF. DNA of the CDR3: TGTGCCAGCAGCTTATCCGGGAGGGGGGAAAAACTGTTTTTT.

The chain joins TRBV7-9 to TRBJ2-7, with TRBD2 identical over 9 bases. The CDR3 length is 14 residues. Germline V gene lookup returns CDR1 SEHNR and CDR2 FQNEAQ (reference sequence). Trimming at V came to 7 bases and at J to 4 bases, leaving 8 bases not matched to a gene. CDR3 amino acids: CASTKGREGYEQYF. The CDR3 DNA sequence: TGTGCCAGCACCAAGGGGCGGGAGGGATACGAGCAGTACTTC.

The rearrangement joins TRBV29-1 to TRBJ2-7; a weak D match, TRBD2 (6 bases). V was trimmed by 0 bases and J by 1 base, leaving 13 bases between them. The CDR3 is made up of 15 amino acids. Per the germline V gene, CDR1 is SQVTM and CDR2 is ANQGSEA. The CDR3, as DNA: TGCAGCGTTGAAGATAAGACCGGGGGTTCCTACGAGCAGTACTTC. This encodes CSVEDKTGGSYEQYF.

The chain joins TRBV6-5 to TRBJ2-2; possibly TRBD1 for D (6 bases). The germline V gene encodes CDR1 MNHEY and CDR2 SVGAGI. Trimming stripped 6 bases from V and 5 bases from J, with 16 bases between. This CDR3 comprises 15 residues. Here the CDR3 reads CASRGARRGTGELFF. The CDR3 DNA is TGTGCCAGCAGGGGGGCAAGGAGAGGGACCGGGGAGCTGTTTTTT.